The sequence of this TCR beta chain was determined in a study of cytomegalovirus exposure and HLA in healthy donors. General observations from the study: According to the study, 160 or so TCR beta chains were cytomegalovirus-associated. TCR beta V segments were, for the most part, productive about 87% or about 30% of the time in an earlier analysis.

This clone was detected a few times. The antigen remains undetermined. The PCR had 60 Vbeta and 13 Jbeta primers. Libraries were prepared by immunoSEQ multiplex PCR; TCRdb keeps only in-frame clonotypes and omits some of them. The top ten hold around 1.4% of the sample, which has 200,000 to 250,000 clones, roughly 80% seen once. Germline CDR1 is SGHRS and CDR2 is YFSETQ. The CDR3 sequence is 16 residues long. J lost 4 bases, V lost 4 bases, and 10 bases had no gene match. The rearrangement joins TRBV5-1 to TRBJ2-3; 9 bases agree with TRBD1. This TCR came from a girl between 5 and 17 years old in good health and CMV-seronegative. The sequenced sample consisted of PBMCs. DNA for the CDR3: TGCGCCAGCAGCCCATCGGGACAGGGAGTACCAGATACGCAGTATTTT. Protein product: CASSPSGQGVPDTQYF.